This T cell receptor (beta chain) was identified during a study of OX40 agonist ivuxolimab in advanced cancers. Study conclusions and caveats: Some of the nonresponding patients also showed low levels of normalized T-cell clonal expansion.

This CDR3 has 15 residues. Trimming removed 8 bases at V and 5 bases at J, with 19 bases between. Per germline, CDR1 MNHNY and CDR2 SVGAGI (reference sequence). Here immunoSEQ multiplex PCR was the method, and the copy in TCRdb shows in-frame clones only, minus some. Altogether 25,000 to 35,000 clones are present, around four fifths being singletons, with the ten largest covering around 10%. Turning to this clone: Antigen specificity is unknown.

Autoimmune disease history or systemic immunosuppression led to patient exclusion. The sample here was CD4+ or CD8+ T cells sorted from blood, taken in a trial of the OX40 agonist ivuxolimab. The receptor's source is an adult with an advanced solid tumor such as melanoma, head and neck, liver or kidney cancer. The chain combines TRBV6-6 with TRBJ1-5, with TRBD1 as a possible D gene (5 bases). CDR3 residues: CASARGTEAYQPQHF. CDR3 coding DNA: TGTGCCAGCGCTCGTGGGACGGAGGCCTATCAGCCCCAGCATTTT.